This TCR beta chain was recovered during a study of CD8 T cells in ankylosing spondylitis (dated by TCRdb to 2016 to 2017). General notes on the study: The study profiled T cell receptor beta repertoires in healthy donors and ankylosing spondylitis patients to find disease-linked TCR variants. The whole study cohort included some 100 healthy donors and 25 ankylosing spondylitis patients. Peripheral blood samples were taken, and synovial fluid was additionally collected from ankylosing spondylitis patients. Paper-wide results and their limitations: A TCR beta motif of several highly homologous amino acid variants appeared characteristic of blood from ankylosing spondylitis patients. The disease-linked clones had a CD8+ phenotype and were found at relatively low frequencies in peripheral blood. Some motif variants had previously been reported in the synovial fluid and blood of reactive arthritis patients, which suggests shared mechanisms of disease initiation. According to the report, matched synovial fluid samples from ankylosing spondylitis patients were significantly enriched for the disease-linked clones.

The junction shows trimming of 0 bases on V and 10 bases on J, plus 7 bases between the germline ends. For CDR1 and CDR2, the germline V gene lists MRHNA and SNTAGT. The CDR3 contains 12 residues, cysteine and phenylalanine counted. Of all the DNA, just the CDR3 is kept, 36 bases in frame from base 1. Sequencing instrument: Illumina HiSeq 2500. Quantitative 5'-RACE with molecular barcodes was used to prepare TCR beta libraries. The authors processed their data as follows. A new computational method based on a probabilistic model of VDJ rearrangement was used to identify disease-linked TCR variants. The public sequencing data were trimmed at Q25 with fastp and processed into clonotypes with MiXCR by TCRdb, which kept only in-frame beta chains. Entries that share a CDR3 protein sequence are merged under the most common genes and DNA. These V and J calls derive from TCRdb rather than the authors' analysis. This sample holds about 450,000 distinct CDR3 sequences; roughly 26% were observed only once. 0.89% of the sample comes from the top ten.

This clonotype was counted only a few times. Its antigen has not been determined. No base quality values were provided; no much bigger clone lies one nucleotide off. The source material was blood, either unsorted or a sorted T cell fraction (not recorded which). The clonotype comes from a male donor with ankylosing spondylitis. The chain links TRBV6-4 with TRBJ2-1; a confident D gene designation cannot be given. CDR3 reads: CASSDSKLEQFF. The sequenced DNA: TGTGCCAGCAGTGACTCGAAGTTAGAGCAGTTCTTC.